These 7 T cell receptor beta chains were all obtained from the same sample, sequenced in a study of T cell repertoires in cytomegalovirus infection. TCRdb called the reads again in MiXCR, with one record for every CDR3 protein. This table holds under 350,000 distinct CDR3 sequences, approximately 10% found once. Material: PBMCs. These receptors all stem from a human donor in good health (CMV status not recorded). Some clones in this sample may be carry-over from other donors' samples.

The CDR3: CAISEARGVNEKLFF. The CDR3 DNA is TGTGCCATCAGTGAAGCCCGGGGGGTTAATGAAAAACTGTTTTTT. The V gene is TRBV10-3, the J gene TRBJ1-4; weak D call: TRBD1 (5 bases). V was cut by 3 bases and J by 4 bases, with 12 bases left in between. The CDR3 covers 15 residues. Germline V gene lookup returns CDR1 ENHRY and CDR2 SYGVKD.

This clonotype was observed a few times. The CDR3 DNA reads as TGTGCCAGCAGCGCGGGGGGAGAGCAAGAGACCCAGTACTTC. It encodes CASSAGGEQETQYF. V usage is TRBV9 and J usage is TRBJ2-5; 7 positions agree with TRBD2. The CDR3 has 14 amino acids. V trimming: 3 bases; J trimming: 2 bases; junction bases outside the gene matches: 4. Germline assignment: CDR1 SGDLS and CDR2 YYNGEE.

This clonotype was found many times. The rearrangement uses TRBV28 and TRBJ2-1; 9 positions agree with TRBD1. CDR3 length: 14 amino acids. V shed 6 bases and J 7 bases; nucleotides not matched to a gene: 7. Germline-derived CDR1 and CDR2 are MDHEN and SYDVKM. The CDR3, as DNA: TGTGCCAGCAGCCTACAGGGGGCTAAGAATGAGCAGTTCTTC. Its translation: CASSLQGAKNEQFF.

The V gene is TRBV5-6, the J gene TRBJ1-1; D call uncertain. Germline V gene data show CDR1 as SGHDT and CDR2 as YYEEEE. There are 14 residues in the CDR3. Trimming took off 0 bases at V and 6 bases at J, with 12 bases between the two ends. CDR3 sequence reads: CASSLVGPTSEAFF. As DNA, the CDR3 is TGTGCCAGCAGCTTGGTAGGGCCGACTTCTGAAGCTTTCTTT.

This clonotype was seen many times. This chain uses TRBV28 with TRBJ2-3; maybe TRBD1 (5 bases). This CDR3 is 14 amino acids long. The germline gives CDR1 MDHEN, CDR2 SYDVKM. Trimming stripped 5 bases from V and 5 bases from J, with 14 bases between. The CDR3 coding sequence is TGTGCCAGCAGTCCGCCAGGGCTGAGAGATACGCAGTATTTT. It codes for CASSPPGLRDTQYF.

This clonotype was observed at least ten times. J is TRBJ2-1 and V is TRBV29-1; 12 positions agree with TRBD2. Trimming removed 6 bases from V and 5 bases from J; junction bases left unmatched: 5. CDR3 length: 14 amino acids. Per the germline V gene, CDR1 is SQVTM and CDR2 is ANQGSEA. CDR3 nucleotide sequence: TGCAGCGTCCTTAGACTAGCGGGGGACAATGAGCAGTTCTTC. Encoded protein: CSVLRLAGDNEQFF.

This clonotype came up many times. The chain couples TRBV28 to TRBJ2-5, with 13 positions matching TRBD2. Germline V gene data show CDR1 as MDHEN and CDR2 as SYDVKM. The CDR3 length is 16 residues. J was trimmed by 4 bases and V by 5 bases; bases with no gene match: 7. CDR3 in amino acids: CASSELAGGSGETQYF. Here the CDR3 DNA reads TGTGCCAGCAGTGAACTAGCGGGGGGGTCGGGAGAGACCCAGTACTTC.